This is a list of T cell receptor beta chains from one sample in a study of shared clonotypes between healthy human individuals. Sequencing used immunoSEQ multiplex PCR; TCRdb keeps in-frame clones, though not all of them. Altogether 550,000 to 750,000 clones are present, about 90% being singletons, with the ten largest covering about 24%. Sequencing input: naive CD8+ T cells sorted from blood. The source is a man in his thirties or forties in good health. The CDR3 runs from the conserved cysteine through the conserved F or W. Each record gives: J gene, V gene, CDR3 protein.

>TRBJ1-2|TRBV20-1
CSASFGYGYTF
>TRBJ2-3|TRBV19
CASSSLGWDTQYF
>TRBJ2-7|TRBV18
CASSPEGAGGLYEQYF
>TRBJ1-1|TRBV19
CASSMGPQSEAFF
>TRBJ2-1|TRBV6-4
CASSDSGISHYNEQFF
>TRBJ2-2|TRBV10-3
CAIGEDRAGELFF
>TRBJ1-5|TRBV7-9
CASSLSSGDQPQHF
>TRBJ2-3|TRBV5-1
CASSLTLADTDTQYF
>TRBJ2-3|TRBV6-1
CASSEFGGTGEDTQYF
>TRBJ2-1|TRBV7-9
CASTREGNNEQFF
>TRBJ2-1|TRBV19
CASSIAGPPNNEQFF
>TRBJ2-5|TRBV5-8
CASSLGQALEETQYF
>TRBJ2-7|TRBV15
CATSRVPSGYEQYF
>TRBJ2-7|TRBV7-6
CASSPNRVGYEQYF
>TRBJ2-7|TRBV6-5
CASSYPERQGGNEQYF
>TRBJ2-7|TRBV7-8
CASRSGSDYEQYF
>TRBJ2-7|TRBV27
CASSLKREQGEQYF
>TRBJ2-7|TRBV2
CASTGASYEQYF
>TRBJ2-7|TRBV5-6
CASSFSGNSYEQYF
>TRBJ2-2|TRBV7-2
CASTLPASNTGELFF
>TRBJ2-7|TRBV5-4
CASSPQGSPYEQYF
>TRBJ2-1|TRBV12-5
CASGSTGILRGSYNEQFF
>TRBJ2-1|TRBV5-1
CASSLRGESEQFF
>TRBJ1-1|TRBV5-6
CASSLATDSYTRENTEAFF
>TRBJ2-7|TRBV28
CASRERTVTYEQYF
>TRBJ2-3|TRBV4-2
CASSQDPGGPGTQYF
>TRBJ1-1|TRBV9
CASSELGQGNTEAFF
>TRBJ2-3|TRBV4-1
CASADRGSADTQYF
>TRBJ2-7|TRBV28
CASSFVRTGTTYEQYF
>TRBJ1-5|TRBV5-6
CASGAGARQPQHF
>TRBJ2-1|TRBV27
CASSLLATNNEQFF
>TRBJ1-1|TRBV4-3
CASSPNKGTEAFF
>TRBJ2-5|TRBV6-5
CASSSPSGWARETQYF
>TRBJ2-1|TRBV7-9
CASSSEAGVNEQFF
>TRBJ1-1|TRBV5-4
CASSLGGTPGNTEAFF
>TRBJ2-5|TRBV7-9
CASRVSGSGETQYF
>TRBJ2-5|TRBV14
CASSPLRTATAQYF
>TRBJ2-3|TRBV7-9
CASSPKTGDDTDTQYF
>TRBJ2-7|TRBV29-1
CSVVPRAGGYEQYF
>TRBJ2-1|TRBV10-3
CAINPTGNDYNEQFF
>TRBJ1-1|TRBV11-2
CASSLNTEAFF
>TRBJ1-2|TRBV7-8
CASSLGRNYTF
>TRBJ1-2|TRBV7-9
CASSLGTGLYGYTF
>TRBJ2-5|TRBV12-5
CASGLGGLPEETQYF
>TRBJ2-3|TRBV29-1
CSVITAGTTSTDTQYF
>TRBJ2-5|TRBV27
CASSLRQGGETQYF
>TRBJ1-2|TRBV7-8
CASSWGQGGDYGYTF
>TRBJ1-5|TRBV19
CASRTGGTYSNQPQHF
>TRBJ1-1|TRBV7-9
CASSSVRDPGAEAFF
>TRBJ2-7|TRBV7-9
CASSSPGTAYEQYF
>TRBJ2-5|TRBV7-3
CASSLGTQETQYF
>TRBJ1-2|TRBV11-2
CASSPLPGVKDYGYTF
>TRBJ2-7|TRBV7-3
CASSFIGGYEQYF
>TRBJ2-3|TRBV29-1
CSGTPSSTDTQYF
>TRBJ2-1|TRBV13
CASSETGTYNEQFF
>TRBJ2-6|TRBV7-9
CASSSSGELYVLTF
>TRBJ1-2|TRBV5-1
CASSPGANYGYTF